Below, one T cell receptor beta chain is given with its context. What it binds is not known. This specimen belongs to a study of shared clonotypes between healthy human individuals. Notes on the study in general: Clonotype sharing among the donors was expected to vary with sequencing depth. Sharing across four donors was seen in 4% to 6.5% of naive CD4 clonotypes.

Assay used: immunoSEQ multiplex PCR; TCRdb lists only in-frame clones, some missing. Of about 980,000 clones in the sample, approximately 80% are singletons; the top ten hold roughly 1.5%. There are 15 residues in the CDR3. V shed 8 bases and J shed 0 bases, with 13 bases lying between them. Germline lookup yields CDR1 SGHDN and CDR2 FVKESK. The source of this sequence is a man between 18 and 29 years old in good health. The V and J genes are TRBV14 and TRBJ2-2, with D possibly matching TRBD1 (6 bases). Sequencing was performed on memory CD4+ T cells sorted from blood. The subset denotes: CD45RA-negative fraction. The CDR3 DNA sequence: TGTGCCAGCGGGTTGCAGGGGCCGAACACCGGGGAGCTGTTTTTT. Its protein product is CASGLQGPNTGELFF.